Below, 31 T cell receptor beta chains from the same sample are listed, as sequenced in a study of T-cell memory formation after mild COVID-19. TCRdb fed the 5' RACE reads into MiXCR, producing one record per CDR3 protein. The repertoire holds approximately 570,000 distinct CDR3 sequences, with roughly 17% as singletons. The sequencing input was PBMCs or a T cell subset sorted from them (not recorded which). The receptors were sampled from an adult woman who had mild COVID-19 (a few samples of this study predate the infection). Cell type and time point are not known.

The chain has TRBV6-1 and TRBJ2-7; D is tentatively TRBD1 or TRBD2 (5 bases each). Germline CDR1 and CDR2: MNHNS and SASEGT. V was clipped by 7 bases and J by 6 bases, with 16 bases between them. CDR3 length: 13 residues. The CDR3 bases are TGTGCCAGCACGGGGCGTCGATCGATCGAGCAGTACTTC. Residues: CASTGRRSIEQYF.

This clonotype has only a few counts. The V gene is TRBV18, the J gene TRBJ1-3; possibly TRBD1 for D (5 bases). The germline CDR1 and CDR2 sequences are KGHSH and LQKENI. With 2 bases removed from V and 0 bases from J, the gap between germline ends came to 14 bases. The CDR3 is 17 residues long. This CDR3 is CASSPDAGASSGNTIYF. CDR3 DNA sequence: TGTGCCAGCTCACCAGACGCTGGGGCTTCCTCTGGAAACACCATATATTTT.

The chain employs TRBV5-6 and TRBJ1-1; D perhaps matches TRBD1 (6 bases). From germline, CDR1 is SGHDT and CDR2 YYEEEE. With 4 bases removed from V and 5 bases from J, the gap between germline ends came to 15 bases. The CDR3 length is 14 residues. Here the CDR3 reads CASSPGGAETEAFF. The CDR3 coding sequence is TGTGCCAGCAGCCCCGGGGGGGCCGAAACTGAAGCTTTCTTT.

The chain joins TRBV4-1 to TRBJ1-1; D is perhaps TRBD1 (6 bases). Trimming cost V 3 bases and J 6 bases, with 14 bases left between them. Germline CDR1 MGHRA, CDR2 YSYEKL. This CDR3 comprises 14 residues. CDR3 loop: CASSQLRGGPEAFF. CDR3 sequence (DNA): TGCGCCAGCAGCCAGTTACGGGGGGGGCCTGAAGCTTTCTTT.

This chain links TRBV6-5 with TRBJ2-7; 11 bases line up with TRBD2. V shed 6 bases, J shed 6 bases, and the junction held 10 bases outside the gene matches. From germline, CDR1 is MNHEY and CDR2 SVGAGI. The CDR3 contains 15 residues. The CDR3 loop reads CASRSQLAGVGEQYF. CDR3 DNA sequence: TGTGCCAGCAGGTCCCAACTAGCGGGAGTTGGCGAGCAGTACTTC.

In its sample, this clonotype was seen a few times. This chain links TRBV5-1 with TRBJ1-1; D unresolved. The CDR3 covers 14 residues. Germline V CDR1 and CDR2: SGHRS, YFSETQ. The ends were cut back, 0 bases at V and 1 base at J, with 7 bases in the middle. This CDR3 is CASSLGIRNTEAFF. The CDR3 bases are TGCGCCAGCAGCTTGGGGATCAGGAACACTGAAGCTTTCTTT.

The chain couples TRBV11-2 to TRBJ2-1; D not resolved. Germline V gene data show CDR1 as SGHAT and CDR2 as FQNNGV. Trimming took off 4 bases at V and 0 bases at J, with 19 bases between the two ends. The CDR3 has 18 residues. CDR3 sequence (DNA): TGTGCCAGCAGCTCCTTCAAACCCAGTTACAGCTCCTACAATGAGCAGTTCTTC. Amino acid sequence: CASSSFKPSYSSYNEQFF.

This clonotype was counted ten times or more. The chain has TRBV5-4 and TRBJ1-1; D perhaps matches TRBD1 (5 bases). The germline V gene encodes CDR1 SGHNT and CDR2 YYREEE (reference sequence). Between the trimmed V and J ends, which lost 4 bases and 5 bases, there was a span of 21 bases. The CDR3 has 16 residues. CDR3 coding DNA: TGTGCCAGCAGCCACTGGACATCGACGGAGAGTACTGAAGCTTTCTTT. This translates into CASSHWTSTESTEAFF.

This clonotype came up a few times. V and J are TRBV5-1 and TRBJ2-2; TRBD2 is a possible D gene (5 bases). The germline V gene encodes CDR1 SGHRS and CDR2 YFSETQ. This CDR3 comprises 16 residues. V was shortened by 3 bases and J by 7 bases, with 19 bases between the two germline ends. This CDR3 is CASSSTPGSKNGELFF. DNA of the CDR3: TGCGCCAGCAGCTCTACTCCGGGATCAAAAAACGGGGAGCTGTTTTTT.

This clonotype was recorded at least ten times. The V call is TRBV19, the J call TRBJ2-7; 7 bases align to TRBD1. CDR3 size: 13 residues. V shed 7 bases, J shed 3 bases, and the junction held 6 bases outside the gene matches. CDR1 and CDR2 (germline): LNHDA, SQIVND (reference sequence). For the CDR3, the DNA is TGTGCCAGTAAAGGGGGCCGGAACTACGAGCAGTACTTC. This translates into CASKGGRNYEQYF.

The J gene is TRBJ2-1, the V gene TRBV27; D possibly uses TRBD1 or TRBD2 (7 bases each). The V end lost 5 bases, the J end lost 9 bases, and 17 bases lay between the germline ends. Germline lookup yields CDR1 MNHEY and CDR2 SMNVEV (reference sequence). CDR3 size: 14 residues. CDR3 coding DNA: TGTGCCAGCAGTCCAGGGGGGGGGCCACGTGAGCAGTTCTTC. Translated: CASSPGGGPREQFF.

This clonotype turned up a few times. The chain carries TRBV3-1 and TRBJ2-1; TRBD2 matches 10 bases. This CDR3 contains 16 residues. J gave up 6 bases and V 0 bases, and 5 bases lay outside the gene matches. The germline gives CDR1 LGHDT, CDR2 YNNKEL (reference sequence). The CDR3 region is CASSQDVGLAFNEQFF. CDR3 coding DNA: TGTGCCAGCAGCCAAGATGTGGGACTAGCGTTCAATGAGCAGTTCTTC.

V and J are TRBV29-1 and TRBJ1-1; 7 bases are a match to TRBD1. V gave up 0 bases and J gave up 4 bases; unmatched junction bases: 11. The CDR3 is 16 amino acids. Germline CDR1 SQVTM, CDR2 ANQGSEA. The CDR3: CSVEEPGGVFSTEAFF. DNA of the CDR3: TGCAGCGTTGAAGAGCCAGGGGGGGTTTTCAGCACTGAAGCTTTCTTT.

The gene calls are TRBV27 and TRBJ2-7, with D perhaps matching TRBD2 (5 bases). Trimming removed 6 bases at V and 5 bases at J, with 17 bases between. Germline V gene lookup returns CDR1 MNHEY and CDR2 SMNVEV (reference sequence). This CDR3 comprises 14 residues. The CDR3 bases are TGTGCCAGCAGCCCTTGGGATAAGAGGGACGAGCAGTACTTC. Protein product: CASSPWDKRDEQYF.

The chain recombines TRBV7-3 with TRBJ2-3, with 12 bases lining up with TRBD2. After removal of 2 bases from V and 8 bases from J, the junction contained 5 bases not matched to a gene. Per the germline V gene, CDR1 is SGHTA and CDR2 is FQGTGA. The CDR3 totals 15 residues. In DNA form, the CDR3 reads TGTGCCAGCAGCTTAGAGACTAGCGGGAGAGGTACGCAGTATTTT. Translating gives CASSLETSGRGTQYF.

V is TRBV20-1 and J is TRBJ1-2; maybe TRBD1 (5 bases). The length of the CDR3 is 15 residues. CDR1 and CDR2 from the germline V gene are DFQATT and SNEGSKA (reference sequence). Trimming cost V 0 bases and J 6 bases, with 17 bases left between them. CDR3 DNA: TGCAGTGCTAGAGATAGGGGCGATCTGAGGAATGGCTACACCTTC. It is translated as CSARDRGDLRNGYTF.

This clonotype was counted between two and nine times. The J gene is TRBJ2-1, the V gene TRBV12-3 or TRBV12-4, with 15 positions matching TRBD2. V trimming: 4 bases; J trimming: 7 bases; junction bases outside the gene matches: 5. The CDR3 has 16 residues. CDR3 amino acids: CASSSWTSGGANEQFF. CDR3 bases: TGTGCCAGCAGTTCTTGGACTAGCGGGGGGGCGAATGAGCAGTTCTTC.

The V call is TRBV7-9, the J call TRBJ1-2; no clear D. Trimming removed 5 bases at V and 8 bases at J, with 12 bases between. This CDR3 is built from 12 residues. Germline values: CDR1 SEHNR, CDR2 FQNEAQ (reference sequence). The DNA of the CDR3 is TGTGCCAGCAGCCCCGGGGAGAGCGGCTACACCTTC. This encodes CASSPGESGYTF.

This clonotype was recorded a few times. The gene calls are TRBV30 and TRBJ1-2; D unresolved. The CDR3 has 13 residues. The germline V gene has CDR1 GTSNPN and CDR2 SVGIG (reference sequence). Trimming took 0 bases from V and 5 from J, leaving 10 bases between them. The CDR3 region has the DNA TGTGCCTGGAGTGTCGGAGGGAAGTATGGCTACACCTTC. It translates to CAWSVGGKYGYTF.

The gene calls are TRBV5-1 and TRBJ2-1; D may match TRBD1 or TRBD2 (5 bases each). CDR1 is SGHRS, CDR2 YFSETQ, per germline. Trimming shortened V by 0 bases and J by 8 bases, and 12 bases separated the two germline ends. The CDR3 is made up of 14 amino acids. The CDR3 region is CASSLVSGTDEQFF. The CDR3 region has the DNA TGCGCCAGCAGCTTGGTATCAGGGACCGATGAGCAGTTCTTC.

The chain uses TRBV5-1 and TRBJ2-7; D is unclear. Germline V gives CDR1 SGHRS, CDR2 YFSETQ. V gave up 0 bases and J gave up 3 bases, with 7 bases separating them. CDR3 length: 13 residues. CDR3 sequence reads: CASSLAAGYEQYF. The DNA for the CDR3 is TGCGCCAGCAGCTTGGCCGCAGGCTACGAGCAGTACTTC.

This rearrangement joins TRBV30 to TRBJ1-5; D is undetermined. V shed 4 bases and J shed 4 bases, with 8 bases lying between them. Germline V gene data show CDR1 as GTSNPN and CDR2 as SVGIG (reference sequence). The CDR3 totals 12 residues. The DNA for the CDR3 is TGTGCCTGGAACCGTTTAAATCAGCCCCAGCATTTT. Protein product: CAWNRLNQPQHF.

The chain recombines TRBV5-1 with TRBJ1-2; maybe TRBD1 (5 bases). The V gene's germline CDR1 is SGHRS and CDR2 YFSETQ. The CDR3 has 15 amino acids. Trimming stripped 3 bases from V and 4 bases from J, with 16 bases between. The CDR3 is CASSSTTEDTYGYTF. CDR3 sequence (DNA): TGCGCCAGCAGCTCCACGACAGAGGACACCTATGGCTACACCTTC.

This chain joins TRBV6-4 and TRBJ2-1, with a weak D call TRBD2 (5 bases). Looked up from germline, CDR1 is MRHNA and CDR2 is SNTAGT. The V end lost 2 bases, the J end lost 1 base, and 9 bases lay between the germline ends. This CDR3 has 15 amino acids. Here the CDR3 reads CASSDGSGSYNEQFF. In nucleotides, the CDR3 is TGTGCCAGCAGTGACGGAAGCGGTTCCTACAATGAGCAGTTCTTC.

The chain joins TRBV5-1 to TRBJ2-1; 7 nucleotides line up with TRBD1. Germline V gene data show CDR1 as SGHRS and CDR2 as YFSETQ. With V trimmed by 4 bases and J by 2 bases, 6 bases remained unmatched. The CDR3 contains 15 residues. Here the CDR3 DNA reads TGCGCCAGCAGCCTGGGGACAGTTACCTACAATGAGCAGTTCTTC. It yields the protein CASSLGTVTYNEQFF. Full variable domain (missing parts from reference TRBV5-1 and TRBJ2-1): KAGVTQTPRYLIKTRGQQVTLSCSPISGHRSVSWYQQTPGQGLQFLFEYFSETQRNKGNFPGRFSGRQFSNSRSEMNVSTLELGDSALYLCASSLGTVTYNEQFFGPGTRLTVL.

This clonotype was found many times. The chain is built from TRBV7-8 and TRBJ2-7, with unresolved D. Germline V gives CDR1 SGHVS, CDR2 FQNEAQ. There are 12 residues in the CDR3. Trimming cost V 6 bases and J 2 bases, with 8 bases left between them. As DNA, the CDR3 is TGTGCCAGCAGTCCAGGAGCCTACGAGCAGTACTTC. Translated, it gives CASSPGAYEQYF.

The chain links TRBV6-2 or TRBV6-3 to TRBJ2-7, with D uncertain. The CDR3 has 13 residues. Between the trimmed V and J ends, which lost 6 bases and 5 bases, there was a span of 14 bases. Germline loops: CDR1 MNHEY, CDR2 SVGEGT. CDR3 bases: TGTGCCAGCAGACCTCTTGCAAGCAACGAGCAGTACTTC. Its translation: CASRPLASNEQYF.

The chain couples TRBV7-6 to TRBJ2-7; D is possibly TRBD2 (8 bases). The CDR3 loop spans 15 amino acids. The germline V gene encodes CDR1 SGHVS and CDR2 FNYEAQ. The V and J ends lost 1 base and 5 bases respectively, with 15 bases between them. CDR3 in DNA: TGTGCCAGCAGCTTAGGGGCGGGAGGACAGGACGAGCAGTACTTC. Its protein is CASSLGAGGQDEQYF.

A few counts support this clonotype. The genes are TRBV5-1 and TRBJ2-4, with TRBD2 matching 7 bases. Germline V gene lookup returns CDR1 SGHRS and CDR2 YFSETQ. J was trimmed by 0 bases and V by 0 bases; bases with no gene match: 6. The CDR3 totals 17 residues. CDR3: CASSLEWTSLAKNIQYF. The CDR3, as DNA: TGCGCCAGCAGCTTGGAGTGGACTAGTTTAGCCAAAAACATTCAGTACTTC.

The chain has TRBV5-6 and TRBJ2-5; no definite D call. CDR3 length equals 12 residues. V dropped 0 bases and J dropped 5 bases, with 5 bases sitting between them. The germline CDR1 and CDR2 sequences are SGHDT and YYEEEE. The CDR3 DNA is TGTGCCAGCAGCTTGGCCGACGAGACCCAGTACTTC. Encoded protein: CASSLADETQYF.

The chain recombines TRBV7-9 with TRBJ1-2; D ambiguous. The CDR3 length is 14 residues. V was trimmed by 1 base and J by 3 bases, leaving 9 bases between them. Germline V lookup: CDR1 SEHNR, CDR2 FQNEAQ (reference sequence). The CDR3 is CASSLETAYYGYTF. The CDR3 DNA is TGTGCCAGCAGCTTAGAAACGGCCTACTATGGCTACACCTTC.